This T cell receptor (beta chain) stems from a study of T cell repertoires in cytomegalovirus infection. Background on the study: Matching HLA type and CMV infection were both indicated by public TCR beta signatures. Whole-study results and caveats: Carriage of CMV together with the relevant HLA was identifiable through cumulative public TCR beta family frequency. HLA-C-restricted CMV-specific TCR beta clonotypes prevailed in the ex vivo response.

Germline values: CDR1 SEHNR, CDR2 FQNEAQ (reference sequence). The length of the CDR3 is 16 residues. Between the trimmed V and J ends, which lost 5 bases and 4 bases, there was a span of 18 bases. MiXCR, applied by TCRdb to the reads, yields one record per CDR3 protein. The sample contains a few hundred thousand distinct CDR3 sequences, roughly 43% of which appear only once. In regard to this clonotype: Its antigen is unidentified.

V and J are TRBV7-9 and TRBJ2-1, with D perhaps TRBD1 (6 bases). The source was cultured PBMCs, collected from culture after CMV antigen stimulation. The clonotype originates from a human donor in good health (CMV status not recorded). Some clones in this sample may be carry-over from other donors' samples. The CDR3, as DNA: TGTGCCAGCAGCCGCCCCGACAGGCTGATTTACAATGAGCAGTTCTTC. It codes for CASSRPDRLIYNEQFF. Full variable domain (outside the CDR3, taken from reference TRBV7-9 and TRBJ2-1): DTGVSQNPRHKITKRGQNVTFRCDPISEHNRLYWYRQTLGQGPEFLTYFQNEAQLEKSRLLSDRFSAERPKGSFSTLEIQRTEQGDSAMYLCASSRPDRLIYNEQFFGPGTRLTVL.